This TCR beta chain is drawn from a study of T-cell reconstitution after alpha-beta-depleted transplantation in children. General study results and limits: It was surviving recipient T cells and thymic progenitors that gave some patients high TCRbeta diversity at day 60. There were reportedly several hundred expanded graft clones from which alpha-beta T cells came about two months after transplant. Hyperexpanded clones declined; after one year, newly produced T cells mostly supplied diversity.

This clonotype turned up a few times. Its antigen is undetermined. This CDR3 has 16 amino acids. Germline V lookup: CDR1 SQVTM, CDR2 ANQGSEA. V trimming: 4 bases; J trimming: 3 bases; junction bases outside the gene matches: 10. Unique molecular identifiers were used to barcode this TCRbeta library. TCRdb used MiXCR to reprocess the PCR reads, holding one entry per CDR3 protein. The sample includes hundreds of thousands of distinct CDR3 sequences, 16% seen only once; the top ten take 25% to 30%. The receptor was isolated from a boy in the first two years of life who had a stem cell transplant for Wiskott-Aldrich syndrome, so the T cells may come from the graft donor. The input for sequencing was PBMCs, mostly from graft donor cells, taken 360 days after TCRalphabeta/CD19-depleted stem cell transplant. The genes are TRBV29-1 and TRBJ2-7; 12 nucleotides agree with TRBD2. The CDR3 sequence is CSVVYAAGLAGYEQYF. The DNA of the CDR3 is TGCAGCGTTGTATACGCTGCGGGACTAGCGGGCTACGAGCAGTACTTC.